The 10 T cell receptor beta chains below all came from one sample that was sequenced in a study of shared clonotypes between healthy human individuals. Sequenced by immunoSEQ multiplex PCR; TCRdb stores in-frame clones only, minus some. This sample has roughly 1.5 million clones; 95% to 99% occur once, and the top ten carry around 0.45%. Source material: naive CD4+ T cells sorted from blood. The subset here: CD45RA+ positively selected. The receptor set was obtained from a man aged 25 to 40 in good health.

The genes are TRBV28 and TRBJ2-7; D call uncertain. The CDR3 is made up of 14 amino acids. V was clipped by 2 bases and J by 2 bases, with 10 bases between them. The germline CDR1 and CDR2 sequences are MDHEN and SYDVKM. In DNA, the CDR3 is TGTGCCAGCAGTTTACTAGACATCCCCTACGAGCAGTACTTC. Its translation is CASSLLDIPYEQYF.

This CDR3 is CASSVDISPQVTQYF. The DNA of the CDR3 is TGTGCCAGCAGCGTAGACATTAGCCCACAGGTGACCCAGTACTTC. The chain joins TRBV9 to TRBJ2-5; D possibly corresponds to TRBD1 (5 bases). There are 15 residues in the CDR3. V was clipped by 0 bases and J by 7 bases, with 16 bases between them. Germline V gene lookup returns CDR1 SGDLS and CDR2 YYNGEE. Full variable domain (remainder filled in from reference TRBV9 and TRBJ2-5): DSGVTQTPKHLITATGQRVTLRCSPRSGDLSVYWYQQSLDQGLQFLIQYYNGEERAKGNILERFSAQQFPDLHSELNLSSLELGDSALYFCASSVDISPQVTQYFGPGTRLLVL.

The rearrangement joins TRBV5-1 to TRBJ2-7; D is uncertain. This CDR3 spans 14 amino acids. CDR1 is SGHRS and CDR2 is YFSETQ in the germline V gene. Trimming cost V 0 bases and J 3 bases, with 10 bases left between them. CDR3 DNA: TGCGCCAGCAGCTTGGCCCGGAGAGACTACGAGCAGTACTTC. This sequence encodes CASSLARRDYEQYF.

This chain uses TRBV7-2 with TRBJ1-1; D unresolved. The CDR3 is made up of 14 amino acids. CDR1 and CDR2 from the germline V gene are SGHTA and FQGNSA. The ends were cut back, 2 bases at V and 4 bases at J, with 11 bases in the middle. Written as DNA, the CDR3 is TGTGCCAGCAGCTTAATCGCTCCCGGCACTGAAGCTTTCTTT. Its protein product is CASSLIAPGTEAFF.

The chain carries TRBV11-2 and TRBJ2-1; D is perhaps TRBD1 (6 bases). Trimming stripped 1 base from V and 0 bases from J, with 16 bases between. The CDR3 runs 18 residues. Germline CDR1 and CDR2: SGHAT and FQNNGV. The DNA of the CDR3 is TGTGCCAGCAGCTTAGCTGGCCTAGGCAGGGGCTCCTACAATGAGCAGTTCTTC. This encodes CASSLAGLGRGSYNEQFF. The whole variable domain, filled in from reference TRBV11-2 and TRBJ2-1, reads EAGVAQSPRYKIIEKRQSVAFWCNPISGHATLYWYQQILGQGPKLLIQFQNNGVVDDSQLPKDRFSAERLKGVDSTLKIQPAKLEDSAVYLCASSLAGLGRGSYNEQFFGPGTRLTVL.

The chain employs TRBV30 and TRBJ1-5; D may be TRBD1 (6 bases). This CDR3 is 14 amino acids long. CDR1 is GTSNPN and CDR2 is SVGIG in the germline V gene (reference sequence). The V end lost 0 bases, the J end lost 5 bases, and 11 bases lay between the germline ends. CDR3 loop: CAWSVGGSDQPQHF. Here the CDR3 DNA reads TGTGCCTGGAGTGTAGGGGGGTCAGATCAGCCCCAGCATTTT.

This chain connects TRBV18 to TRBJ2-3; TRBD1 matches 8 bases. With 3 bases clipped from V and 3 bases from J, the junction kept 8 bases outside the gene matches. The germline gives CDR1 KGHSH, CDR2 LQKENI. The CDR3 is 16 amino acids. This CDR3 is CASSPLGQGLTDTQYF. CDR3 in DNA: TGTGCCAGCTCACCCCTCGGACAGGGTTTAACAGATACGCAGTATTTT.

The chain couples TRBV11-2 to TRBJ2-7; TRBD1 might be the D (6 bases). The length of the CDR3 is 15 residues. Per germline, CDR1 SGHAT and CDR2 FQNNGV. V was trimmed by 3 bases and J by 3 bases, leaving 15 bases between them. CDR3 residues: CASSLRTVTFYEQYF. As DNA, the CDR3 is TGTGCCAGCAGCTTGAGGACAGTGACCTTCTACGAGCAGTACTTC. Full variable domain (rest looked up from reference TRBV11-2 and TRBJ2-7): EAGVAQSPRYKIIEKRQSVAFWCNPISGHATLYWYQQILGQGPKLLIQFQNNGVVDDSQLPKDRFSAERLKGVDSTLKIQPAKLEDSAVYLCASSLRTVTFYEQYFGPGTRLTVT.

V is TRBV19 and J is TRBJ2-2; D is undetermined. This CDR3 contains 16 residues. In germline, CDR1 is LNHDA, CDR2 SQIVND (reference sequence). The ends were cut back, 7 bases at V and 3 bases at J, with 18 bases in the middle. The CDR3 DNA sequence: TGTGCCAGTACGAGTAATAAAGACCTATACACCGGGGAGCTGTTTTTT. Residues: CASTSNKDLYTGELFF.

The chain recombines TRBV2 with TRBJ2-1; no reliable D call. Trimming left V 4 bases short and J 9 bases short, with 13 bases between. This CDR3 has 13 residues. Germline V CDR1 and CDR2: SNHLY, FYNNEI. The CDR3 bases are TGTGCCAGCAGTGCGGGTGGGTGGAGTGAGCAGTTCTTC. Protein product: CASSAGGWSEQFF. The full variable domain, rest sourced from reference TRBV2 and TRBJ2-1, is EPEVTQTPSHQVTQMGQEVILRCVPISNHLYFYWYRQILGQKVEFLVSFYNNEISEKSEIFDDQFSVERPDGSNFTLKIRSTKLEDSAMYFCASSAGGWSEQFFGPGTRLTVL.